These 4 T cell receptor beta chains were sequenced from one sample in a study of early T cells in non-severe SARS-CoV-2 infection. TCRdb used MiXCR to reprocess the 5' RACE reads, holding one entry per CDR3 protein. The sample consists of about 58,000 distinct CDR3 sequences, 9.5% to 15% of them appearing once. The sequencing sample was made of whole blood. The receptors stem from an adult who was a healthcare worker with PCR-confirmed SARS-CoV-2 infection or an uninfected control (not recorded which).

This clonotype was detected a few times. V gene TRBV12-3 or TRBV12-4 combines with J gene TRBJ2-2; 14 bases line up with TRBD2. The CDR3 is 17 amino acids. After removal of 5 bases from V and 0 bases from J, the junction contained 2 bases not matched to a gene. This CDR3 reads CASSPTSGRANTGELFF. The CDR3 coding sequence is TGTGCCAGCAGTCCGACTAGCGGGAGGGCGAACACCGGGGAGCTGTTTTTT.

In this sample, this clonotype turned up a few times. This rearrangement joins TRBV7-9 to TRBJ2-7, with TRBD1 identical over 9 bases. V shed 1 base and J 5 bases; nucleotides not matched to a gene: 6. The CDR3 runs 15 residues. CDR1 is SEHNR, CDR2 FQNEAQ, per germline (reference sequence). CDR3 bases: TGTGCCAGCAGCTTAGGGGGACAGGGAAGCGACGAGCAGTACTTC. Translated: CASSLGGQGSDEQYF.

The table lists this clonotype with a few counts. The rearrangement joins TRBV7-2 to TRBJ2-6; 7 nucleotides match TRBD1. In germline, CDR1 is SGHTA, CDR2 FQGNSA. Trimming removed 2 bases from V and 10 bases from J; junction bases left unmatched: 8. CDR3 size: 15 residues. CDR3 bases: TGTGCCAGCAGCTTAAGGTTGGGACAGCCTAACGTCCTGACTTTC. Translating it yields CASSLRLGQPNVLTF.

This clonotype was picked up many times. V gene TRBV7-6 combines with J gene TRBJ1-5; 7 nucleotides align to TRBD1. Germline trimming cut 4 bases from V and 7 bases from J; bases unmatched to any gene: 4. Germline V CDR1 and CDR2: SGHVS, FNYEAQ. The CDR3 is 13 residues long. CDR3 sequence (DNA): TGTGCCAGCAGCTCGCAGGGGGGCCAGCCCCAGCATTTT. Its translation: CASSSQGGQPQHF.